The entry below gives a single T cell receptor (beta chain) sequence along with its context. Its antigen is as yet unknown. The record originates from a study of OX40 agonist ivuxolimab in advanced cancers. Study-wide background: With ivuxolimab, an agonistic anti-OX40 (CD134) antibody, patients were treated.

TCRdb's copy holds only in-frame clones and misses some; the assay was immunoSEQ multiplex PCR. The sample contains about 45,000 clones, roughly 93% of which appear only once. The study's findings and limits: At 0.1 to 3.0 mg/kg, clonal expansion of CD4+ and CD8+ blood T cells had occurred by week 6. Partial responders treated at 0.1-3.0 mg/kg exhibited clonal expansion among the lowest measured.

The CDR3 contains 20 residues. V was clipped by 0 bases and J by 0 bases, with 18 bases between them. Germline V gene data show CDR1 as SGHTA and CDR2 as FQGNSA. The clonotype comes from an adult with an advanced solid tumor such as melanoma, head and neck, liver or kidney cancer. The sample here was CD4+ or CD8+ T cells sorted from blood, taken in a trial of the OX40 agonist ivuxolimab. The chain is built from TRBV7-2 and TRBJ2-6; maybe TRBD1 (6 bases). The CDR3 coding sequence is TGTGCCAGCAGCTTAGCCCGGACAGCCCACCTCAACTCTGGGGCCAACGTCCTGACTTTC. It is translated as CASSLARTAHLNSGANVLTF. The variable domain in full, with the rest retrieved from reference TRBV7-2 and TRBJ2-6, is GAGVSQSPSNKVTEKGKDVELRCDPISGHTALYWYRQSLGQGLEFLIYFQGNSAPDKSGLPSDRFSAERTGGSVSTLTIQRTQQEDSAVYLCASSLARTAHLNSGANVLTFGAGSRLTVL.